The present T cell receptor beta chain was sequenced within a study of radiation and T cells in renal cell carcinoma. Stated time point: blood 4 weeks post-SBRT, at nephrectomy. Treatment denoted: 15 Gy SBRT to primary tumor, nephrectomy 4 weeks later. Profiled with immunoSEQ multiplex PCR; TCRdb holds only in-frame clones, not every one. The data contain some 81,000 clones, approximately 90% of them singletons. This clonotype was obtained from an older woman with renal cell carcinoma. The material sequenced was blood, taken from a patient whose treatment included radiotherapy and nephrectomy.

CDR3 amino acids: CASSVDLQGASQETQYF. The CDR3 DNA sequence: TGTGCCAGCAGCGTAGACCTACAGGGGGCAAGCCAAGAGACCCAGTACTTC. The chain is built from TRBV9 and TRBJ2-5; TRBD1 matches at 9 bases. The germline gives CDR1 SGDLS, CDR2 YYNGEE. The CDR3 has 17 amino acids. Trimming cost V 0 bases and J 1 base; bases outside gene matches: 7. Together with reference TRBV9 and TRBJ2-5, the CDR3 gives the full variable domain: DSGVTQTPKHLITATGQRVTLRCSPRSGDLSVYWYQQSLDQGLQFLIQYYNGEERAKGNILERFSAQQFPDLHSELNLSSLELGDSALYFCASSVDLQGASQETQYFGPGTRLLVL.